This T cell receptor (beta chain) emerged from a study of CD8 T cells in Susac syndrome. It was with random hexamers that roughly 0.5 to 1 ug RNA was reverse transcribed. TCRdb called the immunoSEQ multiplex PCR reads again in MiXCR, with one record for every CDR3 protein. The top ten hold about 0.089% of the sample, which has about 120,000 distinct CDR3 sequences, around 95% seen once. V lost 6 bases and J lost 10, with 19 bases in between. This CDR3 has 13 residues. Germline values: CDR1 MNHEY, CDR2 SMNVEV (reference sequence). This sequence was found in a human donor in good health. The chain couples TRBV27 to TRBJ2-7; a possible D gene is TRBD2 (6 bases). Specimen: CD4+ T cells from PBMCs. The CDR3 here is CASRPTPTSSQYF. The CDR3, as DNA: TGTGCCAGCAGACCCACTCCTACTAGCTCCCAGTACTTC.